These 24 T cell receptor beta chains came from one sample sequenced in a study of shared clonotypes between healthy human individuals. Here immunoSEQ multiplex PCR was the method, and the copy in TCRdb shows in-frame clones only, minus some. The data contain about 700,000 clones, about 90% of them seen just once; the ten biggest clones take up about 24%. Naivety among CD8 cells was defined by CD45RO negativity and positive CCR7 selection, thereby excluding terminally differentiated effector memory CD45RA+ cells. The material sequenced was naive CD8+ T cells sorted from blood. Receptor source: a man aged 30-40 years in good health.

The gene calls are TRBV5-5 and TRBJ2-7; no clear D gene. Trimming left V 4 bases short and J 1 base short, with 3 bases between. The CDR3 loop spans 11 amino acids. Germline V gene lookup returns CDR1 SGHKS and CDR2 YYEKEE (reference sequence). CDR3 nucleotides: TGTGCCAGCAGCACATCCTACGAGCAGTACTTC. It specifies CASSTSYEQYF.

The chain has TRBV11-3 and TRBJ2-1; TRBD1 is a possible D gene (5 bases). Per germline, CDR1 SGHNT and CDR2 YENEEA. The CDR3 contains 15 residues. Trimming removed 3 bases from V and 7 bases from J, with 16 bases in between. In DNA, the CDR3 is TGTGCCAGCAGCTTGGGGCCCGAGGTGTTAAATGAGCAGTTCTTC. It translates to CASSLGPEVLNEQFF.

The chain has TRBV11-2 and TRBJ2-7; 10 bases fit TRBD2. Trimming took 2 bases from V and 1 from J; bases not matched to a gene: 2. This CDR3 spans 15 amino acids. Germline CDR1 SGHAT, CDR2 FQNNGV. CDR3 in DNA: TGTGCCAGCAGCTTAATACTAGCGGGGTCCTACGAGCAGTACTTC. Protein product: CASSLILAGSYEQYF.

This chain links TRBV7-9 with TRBJ1-2; possibly TRBD1 for D (6 bases). Germline CDR1 is SEHNR and CDR2 is FQNEAQ (reference sequence). V lost 5 bases and J 4 bases, leaving 17 bases between the germline ends. The CDR3 loop spans 15 amino acids. CDR3 in amino acids: CASSRRTEIFYGYTF. The CDR3 DNA is TGTGCCAGCAGCCGACGGACAGAAATTTTCTATGGCTACACCTTC.

This clone occurred a few times. This rearrangement joins TRBV28 to TRBJ2-2; TRBD1 matches at 9 bases. The CDR3 runs to 16 residues. J lost 6 bases, V lost 3 bases, and 8 bases had no gene match. Germline CDR1 MDHEN, CDR2 SYDVKM. The CDR3 sequence: CASSFSGQGHSGELFF. The DNA for the CDR3 is TGTGCCAGCAGTTTCTCCGGACAGGGGCATTCCGGGGAGCTGTTTTTT.

This clone was seen once. A much larger clone differs from this one at a single base, so this may be a read error. The genes are TRBV10-2 and TRBJ2-1; 7 nucleotides agree with TRBD2. Per the germline V gene, CDR1 is WSHSY and CDR2 is SAAADI. The CDR3 totals 15 residues. V lost 1 base and J lost 9; bases outside the gene matches: 9. The CDR3 is CASSELGGGAGEQFF. DNA of the CDR3: TGCGCCAGCAGTGAGTTGGGGGGAGGGGCCGGTGAGCAGTTCTTC.

The rearrangement uses TRBV7-8 and TRBJ2-7; the match to TRBD2 covers 9 bases. Germline CDR1 is SGHVS and CDR2 is FQNEAQ. The CDR3 spans 14 residues. Losses at the gene ends were 1 base for V and 6 bases for J; bases not matched to a gene: 4. CDR3 bases: TGTGCCAGCAGCTTAGTCGGGACTAGCACCGAGCAGTACTTC. Residues: CASSLVGTSTEQYF.

This chain joins TRBV7-2 and TRBJ2-2; possible D gene TRBD2, 6 bases. The germline V gene has CDR1 SGHTA and CDR2 FQGNSA. The ends were cut back, 2 bases at V and 1 base at J, with 11 bases in the middle. The CDR3 runs 16 residues. The CDR3 DNA follows: TGTGCCAGCAGCTTATCGGGGGATGGGAACACCGGGGAGCTGTTTTTT. Amino acid sequence: CASSLSGDGNTGELFF.

This clone came up once. This chain joins TRBV6-6 and TRBJ1-1, with D unresolved. From germline, CDR1 is MNHNY and CDR2 SVGAGI (reference sequence). This CDR3 has 14 amino acids. V lost 0 bases and J lost 10, with 15 bases in between. Written as DNA, the CDR3 is TGTGCCAGCAGTTACTCTATCTATGAGTTCGGAGCTTTCTTT. Amino acids: CASSYSIYEFGAFF.

The chain is built from TRBV7-9 and TRBJ2-1; 7 bases line up with TRBD1. The CDR3 contains 15 residues. V was pared by 3 bases and J by 2 bases, with 4 bases of the junction left unmatched. Germline V gives CDR1 SEHNR, CDR2 FQNEAQ (reference sequence). In DNA, the CDR3 is TGTGCCAGCAGCTTGGGGGACAGTCCCTACAATGAGCAGTTCTTC. This sequence encodes CASSLGDSPYNEQFF.

This chain joins TRBV19 and TRBJ1-5; D is uncertain. Germline lookup yields CDR1 LNHDA and CDR2 SQIVND (reference sequence). The CDR3 covers 14 residues. V lost 10 bases to trimming and J lost 0 bases, with 13 bases between them. The CDR3 sequence is CATDSLVSNQPQHF. The CDR3 nucleotides are TGTGCCACTGACTCACTGGTTAGCAATCAGCCCCAGCATTTT.

The rearrangement links TRBV11-2 to TRBJ2-7; no clear D gene. This CDR3 comprises 13 residues. Germline assignment: CDR1 SGHAT and CDR2 FQNNGV. The V gene lost 1 base and the J gene lost 2 bases, with 6 bases spanning the gap. CDR3 nucleotides: TGTGCCAGCAGCTTAGCAAACACCTACGAGCAGTACTTC. It translates to CASSLANTYEQYF.

The table lists this clone with a few counts. V is TRBV4-2 and J is TRBJ1-2; D unresolved. From germline, CDR1 is LGHNA and CDR2 YNFKEQ. The CDR3 has 13 amino acids. Trimming stripped 1 base from V and 1 base from J, with 4 bases between. CDR3 nucleotides: TGTGCCAGCAGCCAAGGAGGTAACTATGGCTACACCTTC. Translated: CASSQGGNYGYTF.

The chain combines TRBV7-9 with TRBJ2-7; D may be TRBD2 (7 bases). Trimming shortened V by 9 bases and J by 0 bases, and 12 bases separated the two germline ends. Germline CDR1 is SEHNR and CDR2 is FQNEAQ (reference sequence). The CDR3 is 13 residues long. CDR3 sequence reads: CASRGGGSYEQYF. The CDR3 nucleotides read TGTGCCAGTCGGGGAGGGGGCTCCTACGAGCAGTACTTC.

This chain links TRBV28 with TRBJ1-2; D is unclear. Germline lookup yields CDR1 MDHEN and CDR2 SYDVKM. The CDR3 loop spans 14 amino acids. V lost 7 bases to trimming and J lost 4 bases, with 16 bases between them. This CDR3 reads CASTPTEKLYGYTF. The CDR3 region has the DNA TGTGCCAGCACCCCCACCGAAAAACTCTATGGCTACACCTTC.

J is TRBJ2-2 and V is TRBV15; the D is unclear. The CDR3 has 17 residues. Germline CDR1 reads LNHNV; CDR2 reads YYDKDF (reference sequence). V lost 0 bases and J lost 0, with 11 bases in between. The CDR3 reads CATSRDMADSNTGELFF. The CDR3 DNA follows: TGTGCCACCAGCAGAGATATGGCCGACTCGAACACCGGGGAGCTGTTTTTT. Based on the CDR3 plus reference TRBV15 and TRBJ2-2, the full variable domain is DAMVIQNPRYQVTQFGKPVTLSCSQTLNHNVMYWYQQKSSQAPKLLFHYYDKDFNNEADTPDNFQSRRPNTSFCFLDIRSPGLGDTAMYLCATSRDMADSNTGELFFGEGSRLTVL.

This clone was seen only a few times. V usage is TRBV29-1 and J usage is TRBJ1-1; D is unresolved. This CDR3 spans 12 amino acids. The V end was cut by 7 bases, the J end by 1 base, with 10 bases between. In germline, CDR1 is SQVTM, CDR2 ANQGSEA. The CDR3 DNA is TGCAGCGCCCTCGTCGGGAACACTGAAGCTTTCTTT. The encoded protein is CSALVGNTEAFF.

V gene TRBV25-1 combines with J gene TRBJ2-1; 12 bases are a match to TRBD2. Germline trimming cut 4 bases from V and 7 bases from J; bases unmatched to any gene: 2. Germline CDR1 MGHDK, CDR2 SYGVNS. CDR3 length: 14 amino acids. The CDR3 sequence: CASSGLAGENEQFF. CDR3 DNA sequence: TGTGCCAGCAGTGGACTAGCGGGAGAAAATGAGCAGTTCTTC.

This clone was counted once. The chain joins TRBV4-1 to TRBJ2-7; 10 bases line up with TRBD1. Trimming at V came to 3 bases and at J to 6 bases, leaving 8 bases not matched to a gene. The CDR3 covers 15 residues. Looked up from germline, CDR1 is MGHRA and CDR2 is YSYEKL. CDR3 region: CASSQSGTGVAEQYF. The DNA for the CDR3 is TGCGCCAGCAGCCAGTCCGGGACAGGGGTTGCCGAGCAGTACTTC.

The chain employs TRBV7-9 and TRBJ2-3; D gene ambiguous. The ends were cut back, 6 bases at V and 6 bases at J, with 10 bases in the middle. The CDR3 runs 12 residues. Germline CDR1 reads SEHNR; CDR2 reads FQNEAQ (reference sequence). The CDR3 nucleotides read TGTGCCAGCAGTAAGGGATTTGATACGCAGTATTTT. It translates to CASSKGFDTQYF.

The chain carries TRBV4-3 and TRBJ1-5; TRBD1 agrees at 7 bases. The CDR3 length is 15 residues. Per the germline V gene, CDR1 is LGHNA and CDR2 is YSLEER. The V segment lost 0 bases and the J segment 7 bases; nucleotides outside the gene matches: 6. DNA for the CDR3: TGCGCCAGCAGCCAAGATCCACAGGGGCGGCAGCCCCAGCATTTT. Residues: CASSQDPQGRQPQHF.

V is TRBV7-2 and J is TRBJ2-7; weak D call: TRBD2 (5 bases). Germline V CDR1 and CDR2: SGHTA, FQGNSA. The germline V and J ends were trimmed by 4 bases and 1 base, with 8 bases remaining between them. The CDR3 has 13 amino acids. CDR3 loop: CASSSQRSYEQYF. CDR3 in DNA: TGTGCCAGCAGCTCACAGCGGTCCTACGAGCAGTACTTC. The whole variable domain, remainder taken from reference TRBV7-2 and TRBJ2-7, is GAGVSQSPSNKVTEKGKDVELRCDPISGHTALYWYRQSLGQGLEFLIYFQGNSAPDKSGLPSDRFSAERTGGSVSTLTIQRTQQEDSAVYLCASSSQRSYEQYFGPGTRLTVT.

The rearrangement joins TRBV9 to TRBJ1-5; tentative D call: TRBD1 (5 bases). This CDR3 has 15 amino acids. Germline V gene data show CDR1 as SGDLS and CDR2 as YYNGEE. The V gene lost 0 bases and the J gene lost 3 bases, with 10 bases spanning the gap. This CDR3 is CASSVAGIVNQPQHF. CDR3 DNA: TGTGCCAGCAGCGTAGCAGGGATTGTCAATCAGCCCCAGCATTTT.

This sequence joins TRBV10-1 and TRBJ2-7; tentatively, D is TRBD2 (5 bases). V lost 0 bases to trimming and J lost 1 base, with 13 bases between them. The CDR3 extends over 16 amino acids. Per the germline V gene, CDR1 is WNHNN and CDR2 is SYGVQD (reference sequence). The CDR3 here is CASSESRTGVSYEQYF. CDR3 coding DNA: TGCGCCAGCAGTGAGTCACGGACTGGAGTTTCCTACGAGCAGTACTTC.